This paragraph covers one T cell receptor (beta chain) sequence. This sample is drawn from a study of blood T cells in healthy people across ages. The second PCR ran roughly 6 to 11 cycles with a sample-barcoded 5' primer and J-beta primers. Each cDNA molecule was tagged by a template-switch adaptor with 12 random nucleotides. TCRdb passed the 5' RACE reads through MiXCR, listing each CDR3 protein once. The sample lists about 1.6 million distinct CDR3 sequences, roughly 30% occurring once. Specimen: blood. This clonotype was obtained from a woman younger than 45 in good health.

The CDR3 region has the DNA TGTGCCAGCAGCGCTAATCGGGGGGCGGGGTGGGAGACCCAGTACTTC. Protein sequence: CASSANRGAGWETQYF. The V call is TRBV7-2, the J call TRBJ2-5, with TRBD2 as a possible D gene (7 bases). The CDR3 length is 16 residues. V was trimmed by 5 bases and J by 5 bases, leaving 21 bases between them. Germline CDR1 reads SGHTA; CDR2 reads FQGNSA.